This T cell receptor (beta chain) was obtained from a study of T cell changes during pregnancy in multiple sclerosis. This clone was counted a single time. Germline V gene lookup returns CDR1 MNHEY and CDR2 SMNVEV (reference sequence). The CDR3 is made up of 14 amino acids. Trimming took off 6 bases at V and 1 base at J, with 12 bases between the two ends. This table comes from immunoSEQ multiplex PCR, and its TCRdb copy is limited to in-frame clones, with some not included. The sample has tens of thousands of clones; over 85% are singletons. The sequences come from CD8+ T cells from peripheral blood mononuclear cells, collected after pregnancy. The J gene is TRBJ1-2, the V gene TRBV27; D may be TRBD1 (5 bases). The origin of this receptor is a female donor with multiple sclerosis, enrolled in a pregnancy study. For the CDR3, the DNA is TGTGCCAGCAGGTACCAGGGTGGTAACTATGGCTACACCTTC. Residues: CASRYQGGNYGYTF.